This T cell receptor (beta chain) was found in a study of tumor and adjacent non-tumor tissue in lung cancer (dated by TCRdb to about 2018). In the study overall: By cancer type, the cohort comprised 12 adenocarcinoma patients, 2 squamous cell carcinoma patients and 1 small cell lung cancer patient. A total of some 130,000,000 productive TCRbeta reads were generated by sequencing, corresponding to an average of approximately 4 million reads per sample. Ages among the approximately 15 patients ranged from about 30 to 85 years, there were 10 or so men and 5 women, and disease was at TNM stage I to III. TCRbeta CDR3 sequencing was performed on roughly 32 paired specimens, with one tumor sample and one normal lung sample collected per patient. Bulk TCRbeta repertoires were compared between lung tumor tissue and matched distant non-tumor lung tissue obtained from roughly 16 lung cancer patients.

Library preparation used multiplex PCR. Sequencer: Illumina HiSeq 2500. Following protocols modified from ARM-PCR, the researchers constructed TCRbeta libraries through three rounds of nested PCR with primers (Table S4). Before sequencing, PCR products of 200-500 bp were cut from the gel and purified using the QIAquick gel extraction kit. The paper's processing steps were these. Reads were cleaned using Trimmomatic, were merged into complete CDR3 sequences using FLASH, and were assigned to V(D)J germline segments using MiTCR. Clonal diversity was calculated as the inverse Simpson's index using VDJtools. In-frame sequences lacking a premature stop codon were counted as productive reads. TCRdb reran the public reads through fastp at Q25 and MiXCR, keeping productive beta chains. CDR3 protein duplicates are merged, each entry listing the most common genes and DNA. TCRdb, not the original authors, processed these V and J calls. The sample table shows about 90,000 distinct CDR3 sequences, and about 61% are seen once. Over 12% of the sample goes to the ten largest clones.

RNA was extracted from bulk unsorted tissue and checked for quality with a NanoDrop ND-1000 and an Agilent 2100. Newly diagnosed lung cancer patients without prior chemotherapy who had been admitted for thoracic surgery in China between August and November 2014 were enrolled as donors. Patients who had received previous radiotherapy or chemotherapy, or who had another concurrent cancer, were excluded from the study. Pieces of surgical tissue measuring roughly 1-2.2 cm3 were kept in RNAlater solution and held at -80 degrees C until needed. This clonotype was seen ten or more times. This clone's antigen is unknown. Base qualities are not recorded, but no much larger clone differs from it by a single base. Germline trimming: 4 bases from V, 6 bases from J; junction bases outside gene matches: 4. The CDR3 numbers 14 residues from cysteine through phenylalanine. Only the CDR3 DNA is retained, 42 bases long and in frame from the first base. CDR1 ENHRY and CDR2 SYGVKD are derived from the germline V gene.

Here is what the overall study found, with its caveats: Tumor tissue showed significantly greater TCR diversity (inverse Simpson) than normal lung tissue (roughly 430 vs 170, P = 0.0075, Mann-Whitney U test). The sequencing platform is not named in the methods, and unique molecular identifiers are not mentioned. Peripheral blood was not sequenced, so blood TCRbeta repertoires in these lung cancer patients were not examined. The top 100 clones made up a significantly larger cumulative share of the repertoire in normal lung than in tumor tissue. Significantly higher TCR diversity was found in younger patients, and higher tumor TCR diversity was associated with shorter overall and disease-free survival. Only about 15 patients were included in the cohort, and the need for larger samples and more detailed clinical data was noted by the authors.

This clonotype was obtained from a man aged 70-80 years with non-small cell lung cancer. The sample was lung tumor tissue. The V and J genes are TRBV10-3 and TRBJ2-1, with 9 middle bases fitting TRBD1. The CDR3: CAISGGTGFNEQFF. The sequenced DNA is TGTGCCATCAGTGGCGGGACAGGGTTCAATGAGCAGTTCTTC.